Presented here are 25 T cell receptor beta chains from one specimen sequenced in a study of regulatory T cells in long-lasting Graves disease. The time point is: newly diagnosed GD, antithyroid drugs for less than 3 months. The TCR library used RNA extracted from PBMCs. For TCR beta, libraries came from iRepertoire HTBI primers and Arm-PCR of CDR3 regions. Via MiXCR, TCRdb re-called the multiplex PCR reads, giving one row per CDR3 protein. The sample lists 350,000 to 450,000 distinct CDR3 sequences, more than 12% occurring once. These same records also appear under a second study, on T cells in Graves' hyperthyroidism and ophthalmopathy.

The material sequenced was peripheral blood mononuclear cells (PBMCs), taken at new diagnosis, from a patient treated with antithyroid drugs. Receptors originate from a woman in her twenties or thirties with Graves disease.

In its sample, this clonotype was seen many times. This chain links TRBV13 with TRBJ2-5; D tentatively fits TRBD1 or TRBD2 (5 bases each). The CDR3 is 13 residues long. The V gene's germline CDR1 is PRHDT and CDR2 FYEKMQ (reference sequence). Between the trimmed V and J ends, which lost 6 bases and 2 bases, there was a span of 10 bases. The CDR3 sequence: CASSGGRQETQYF. CDR3 nucleotides: TGTGCCAGCAGTGGGGGACGGCAAGAGACCCAGTACTTC.

This clonotype came up many times. The J gene is TRBJ2-1, the V gene TRBV24-1; 7 bases match TRBD1. This CDR3 comprises 16 residues. Germline lookup yields CDR1 KGHDR and CDR2 SFDVKD. The V and J ends lost 5 bases and 1 base, in that order; junction bases with no gene match: 7. The CDR3 loop reads CATSGLTGSSYNEQFF. CDR3 nucleotide sequence: TGTGCCACCAGTGGACTGACAGGGTCTTCCTACAATGAGCAGTTCTTC.

This clonotype appeared many times. The V gene is TRBV29-1, the J gene TRBJ2-1; D is ambiguous. V lost 6 bases to trimming and J lost 0 bases, with 12 bases between them. The CDR3 consists of 14 residues. CDR1 is SQVTM and CDR2 is ANQGSEA in the germline V gene. DNA for the CDR3: TGCAGCGTCACGGGTCCAGGCTCCTACAATGAGCAGTTCTTC. Amino acid sequence: CSVTGPGSYNEQFF.

The V and J genes are TRBV5-6 and TRBJ2-2; possible D gene TRBD2, 6 bases. Deletions cut 1 base from V and 1 base from J, with 14 bases between. This CDR3 is built from 17 residues. The germline CDR1 and CDR2 sequences are SGHDT and YYEEEE. The CDR3 bases are TGTGCCAGCAGCTTGCTGGGGCGGGGACGGAACACCGGGGAGCTGTTTTTT. Translation gives CASSLLGRGRNTGELFF.

This clonotype was detected many times. This chain uses TRBV5-1 with TRBJ1-1, with TRBD1 as a possible D gene (5 bases). CDR3 length equals 15 residues. Germline loops: CDR1 SGHRS, CDR2 YFSETQ. Trimming removed 1 base at V and 0 bases at J, with 10 bases between. The CDR3 protein is CASSLQGVMNTEAFF. The CDR3 DNA reads TGCGCCAGCAGCTTGCAAGGGGTCATGAACACTGAAGCTTTCTTT.

This clonotype was found a few times. The chain carries TRBV20-1 and TRBJ2-5; 16 nucleotides agree with TRBD2. CDR1 is DFQATT, CDR2 SNEGSKA, per germline (reference sequence). After removal of 2 bases from V and 2 bases from J, the junction contained 5 bases not matched to a gene. CDR3 length: 17 residues. DNA for the CDR3: TGCAGTGCTAGATCCGGGACTAGCGGGAGGGGTCAAGAGACCCAGTACTTC. It codes for CSARSGTSGRGQETQYF.

V is TRBV19 and J is TRBJ2-3; D is undetermined. V was shortened by 5 bases and J by 0 bases, with 9 bases between the two germline ends. Germline assignment: CDR1 LNHDA and CDR2 SQIVND (reference sequence). The CDR3 spans 14 residues. CDR3 amino acids: CASSPTISTDTQYF. CDR3 in DNA: TGTGCCAGTAGTCCCACGATTAGCACAGATACGCAGTATTTT.

This clonotype was found many times. The CDR3 reads CASSLGGWGIQVNTEAFF. In nucleotides, the CDR3 is TGCGCCAGCAGCTTGGGGGGGTGGGGGATCCAGGTGAACACTGAAGCTTTCTTT. This rearrangement joins TRBV5-1 to TRBJ1-1; tentatively, D is TRBD1 (5 bases). CDR3 length: 18 amino acids. The V end was cut by 0 bases, the J end by 0 bases, with 18 bases between. The germline V gene encodes CDR1 SGHRS and CDR2 YFSETQ. The full variable domain, rest sourced from reference TRBV5-1 and TRBJ1-1, is KAGVTQTPRYLIKTRGQQVTLSCSPISGHRSVSWYQQTPGQGLQFLFEYFSETQRNKGNFPGRFSGRQFSNSRSEMNVSTLELGDSALYLCASSLGGWGIQVNTEAFFGQGTRLTVV.

About this clonotype: With only one base between it and a far larger clone, this is likely a read error. J is TRBJ2-3 and V is TRBV6-4; weak D call: TRBD1 (6 bases). From germline, CDR1 is MRHNA and CDR2 SNTAGT. The length of the CDR3 is 14 residues. This CDR3 reads CASSLGAGTDTQCF. The CDR3 DNA follows: TGTGCCAGCAGTTTGGGGGCGGGCACAGATACGCAGTGTTTT.

On this clonotype itself: A much larger clone differs by one base, so this may be a read error. The rearrangement links TRBV4-2 to TRBJ2-1, with TRBD2 matching over 12 bases. V lost 1 base to trimming and J lost 2 bases; unmatched junction nucleotides: 0. Germline V CDR1 and CDR2: LGHNA, YNFKEQ. This CDR3 is built from 16 residues. Here the CDR3 DNA reads TGTGCCAGCAGCCAAGGGACTAGCGGGGCCTACAATGAGCAGTTCTTC. This translates into CASSQGTSGAYNEQFF.

This clonotype showed up many times. The chain recombines TRBV10-2 with TRBJ2-3, with a possible D match to TRBD2 (5 bases). The CDR3 contains 15 residues. CDR1 and CDR2 from the germline V gene are WSHSY and SAAADI. Trimming stripped 3 bases from V and 2 bases from J, with 12 bases between. The CDR3 loop reads CASSDSGRITDTQYF. The CDR3 nucleotides read TGCGCCAGCAGTGACTCGGGAAGGATCACAGATACGCAGTATTTT.

This clonotype was found many times. V is TRBV20-1 and J is TRBJ2-7; no definite D call. Germline V CDR1 and CDR2: DFQATT, SNEGSKA (reference sequence). The CDR3 length is 11 residues. The V end was cut by 5 bases, the J end by 3 bases, with 8 bases between. This CDR3 reads CSAGYIYEQYF. The CDR3 DNA reads TGCAGTGCTGGCTACATCTACGAGCAGTACTTC.

In this sample, this clonotype turned up a few times. V and J are TRBV5-1 and TRBJ2-3, with D unclear. CDR1 SGHRS and CDR2 YFSETQ come from the germline V gene. Trimming took 2 bases from V and 0 from J, leaving 10 bases between them. The CDR3 is made up of 15 amino acids. The chain's CDR3 is CASSFGAESTDTQYF. CDR3 in DNA: TGCGCCAGCAGCTTCGGAGCCGAGAGCACAGATACGCAGTATTTT.

This clonotype was seen at least ten times. DNA for the CDR3: TGTGCCAGCAGTGATCAGTTAGAGACCCAGTACTTC. Translated: CASSDQLETQYF. V and J are TRBV2 and TRBJ2-1; no clear D gene. The end of the DNA aligns better with TRBJ2-5, so the J call may be wrong. The CDR3 has 12 amino acids. The germline V gene has CDR1 SNHLY and CDR2 FYNNEI.

In this sample, this clonotype turned up many times. The chain links TRBV9 to TRBJ2-1, with 9 bases that match TRBD2. After removal of 0 bases from V and 7 bases from J, the junction contained 5 bases not matched to a gene. Germline V gives CDR1 SGDLS, CDR2 YYNGEE. This CDR3 comprises 15 residues. CDR3 sequence reads: CASSVVGGRGNEQFF. The CDR3, as DNA: TGTGCCAGCAGCGTAGTTGGCGGGAGGGGAAATGAGCAGTTCTTC.

This chain links TRBV2 with TRBJ2-7; 11 positions match TRBD2. This CDR3 has 18 amino acids. J gave up 5 bases and V 2 bases, and 14 bases lay outside the gene matches. The V gene's germline CDR1 is SNHLY and CDR2 FYNNEI. This chain's CDR3 is CASSERVSGRAWVHEQYF. The CDR3, as DNA: TGTGCCAGCAGTGAACGGGTTAGCGGGAGGGCGTGGGTCCACGAGCAGTACTTC.

The table lists this clonotype with many counts. The V call is TRBV24-1, the J call TRBJ1-5; 8 positions agree with TRBD1. This CDR3 contains 14 residues. With V trimmed by 5 bases and J by 6 bases, 5 bases remained unmatched. Germline CDR1 is KGHDR and CDR2 is SFDVKD. DNA of the CDR3: TGTGCCACCAGTGGAGCAGGGGGCCTTCAGCCCCAGCATTTT. This translates into CATSGAGGLQPQHF.

The genes are TRBV9 and TRBJ2-1, with unresolved D. Between the trimmed V and J ends, which lost 0 bases and 8 bases, there was a span of 9 bases. This CDR3 has 13 residues. Germline V lookup: CDR1 SGDLS, CDR2 YYNGEE. CDR3 amino acids: CASSVAEMHEQFF. CDR3 bases: TGTGCCAGCAGCGTAGCTGAGATGCATGAGCAGTTCTTC.

Details on this clonotype: This sequence may be a read error, since a much larger clone differs from it by one base. The genes are TRBV6-2 or TRBV6-3 and TRBJ2-7; tentative D call: TRBD2 (6 bases). There are 15 residues in the CDR3. Trimming shortened V by 6 bases and J by 2 bases, and 17 bases separated the two germline ends. From germline, CDR1 is MNHEY and CDR2 SVGEGT. As DNA, the CDR3 is TGTGCCAGCAGGATTTCTAGCGTCGGGGCCTACGAGCAGTACTTC. As protein: CASRISSVGAYEQYF.

This clonotype occurred many times. The chain employs TRBV20-1 and TRBJ1-1, with D tentatively TRBD1 (5 bases). The germline gives CDR1 DFQATT, CDR2 SNEGSKA (reference sequence). This CDR3 spans 12 amino acids. V lost 8 bases to trimming and J lost 1 base, with 11 bases between them. CDR3 in amino acids: CSPGRGNTEAFF. The CDR3 DNA is TGCAGTCCAGGGAGGGGGAACACTGAAGCTTTCTTT.

This clonotype was detected only a few times. The chain uses TRBV27 and TRBJ2-6, with D hard to call. The CDR3 has 14 residues. With 8 bases removed from V and 0 bases from J, the gap between germline ends came to 8 bases. Looked up from germline, CDR1 is MNHEY and CDR2 is SMNVEV (reference sequence). The CDR3 here is CASAKFSGANVLTF. The DNA of the CDR3 is TGTGCCAGCGCAAAGTTCTCTGGGGCCAACGTCCTGACTTTC.

This clonotype was counted only a few times. This chain links TRBV4-1 with TRBJ2-3; D is unresolved. The CDR3 sequence is 15 residues long. V was clipped by 0 bases and J by 6 bases, with 13 bases between them. Looked up from germline, CDR1 is MGHRA and CDR2 is YSYEKL. The CDR3 is CASSQDHTYGDTQYF. For the CDR3, the DNA is TGCGCCAGCAGCCAAGATCACACGTATGGTGATACGCAGTATTTT.

This clonotype has at least ten counts. This chain connects TRBV3-1 to TRBJ2-5, with 8 bases identical to TRBD1. Unmatched junction bases numbered 4, after V lost 1 base and J lost 6 bases. Per germline, CDR1 LGHDT and CDR2 YNNKEL (reference sequence). CDR3 length: 14 amino acids. CDR3 residues: CASSQGTGMKTQYF. The CDR3 DNA is TGTGCCAGCAGCCAAGGGACAGGGATGAAGACCCAGTACTTC.

The table lists this clonotype with a few counts. The J gene is TRBJ2-3, the V gene TRBV14, with D perhaps matching TRBD2 (6 bases). The ends were cut back, 4 bases at V and 2 bases at J, with 16 bases in the middle. Germline V gene data show CDR1 as SGHDN and CDR2 as FVKESK. The CDR3 covers 16 residues. CDR3 sequence (DNA): TGTGCCAGCAGCCCAAACCTAGCGCCTTACACAGATACGCAGTATTTT. Protein product: CASSPNLAPYTDTQYF.

This clonotype came up many times. The chain uses TRBV7-3 and TRBJ1-1, with unresolved D. This CDR3 is built from 15 residues. With 1 base removed from V and 2 bases from J, the gap between germline ends came to 11 bases. Germline V gene data show CDR1 as SGHTA and CDR2 as FQGTGA. The chain's CDR3 is CASSLMGGDNTEAFF. The CDR3 DNA reads TGTGCCAGCAGCTTAATGGGCGGAGACAACACTGAAGCTTTCTTT.